The rows below give T cell receptor beta chains drawn from one sample of a study of sequential checkpoint blockade in melanoma. TCRdb's table, derived via immunoSEQ multiplex PCR, lists solely in-frame clones and lacks some. Of roughly 30,000 clones in the sample, more than 65% are singletons; the top ten hold roughly 18%. Material: CD8+ T cells sorted from blood (inferred from file names), obtained from a patient given nivolumab and ipilimumab in sequence. The origin of the receptors is a human donor with melanoma. Both conserved end residues are part of each CDR3. The D gene is left open where the match is weak. Where a row states a size, it is once, few, many or the class of an expanded clone; other rows omit it.

>TRBV27|TRBJ1-5|-|-
TGTGCCAGCAGTTCCGGGGCCGAGGAGGGGCAGCCCCAGCATTTT
CASSSGAEEGQPQHF
>TRBV19|TRBJ2-1|-|-
TGTGCCAGTAGTATGGGTATAGCACCCAGCTCCTACAATGAGCAGTTCTTC
CASSMGIAPSSYNEQFF
>TRBV7-2|TRBJ2-2|-|TRBD1
TGTGCCAGCAGAAGTAAGATCTTACAGGGGATTTACACCGGGGAGCTGTTTTTT
CASRSKILQGIYTGELFF
>TRBV5-4|TRBJ1-1|-|-
TGTGCCAGCAGCTTGGATTCAGGGCGAACTGAAGCTTTCTTT
CASSLDSGRTEAFF
>TRBV2|TRBJ1-1|-|TRBD1
TGTGCCAGCAGGGGGACAGTAGAAGCTTTCTTT
CASRGTVEAFF
>TRBV27|TRBJ2-2|once|-
TGTGCCAGCAGTTTGTTGTGGGGGACACTAACCACCGGGGAGCTGTTTTTT
CASSLLWGTLTTGELFF
>TRBV4-1|TRBJ2-7|-|-
TGCGCCAGCAGCCAGGACACAGAGACTGCCTCCTACGAGCAGTACTTC
CASSQDTETASYEQYF
>TRBV4-1|TRBJ1-1|-|-
TGCGCCAGCAGCCGAGCCTCCTCCAGGGGAGACACTGAAGCTTTCTTT
CASSRASSRGDTEAFF
>TRBV2|TRBJ2-7|-|TRBD1
TGTGCCAGCAGTCGGACAGGGGGCTCCTACGAGCAGTACTTC
CASSRTGGSYEQYF
>TRBV4-1|TRBJ2-2|-|-
TGCGCCAGCAGCCAAGCGGCAGGGCGGACCGGGGAGCTGTTTTTT
CASSQAAGRTGELFF
>TRBV10-1|TRBJ2-1|-|TRBD2
TGCGCCAGCAGTGAGACCGGGACTAGCTTTTACAATGAGCAGTTCTTC
CASSETGTSFYNEQFF
>TRBV27|TRBJ2-7|-|-
TGTGCCAGCAGTTTGCGCAGGTTCTACGAGCAGTACTTC
CASSLRRFYEQYF
>TRBV5-1|TRBJ1-2|-|-
TGCGCCAGCAGCTTGGCCTGGCCTAACTATGGCTACACCTTC
CASSLAWPNYGYTF
>TRBV19|TRBJ2-7|-|-
TGTGCCAGTAGCGAACGGAGGAGCACCTACGAGCAGTACTTC
CASSERRSTYEQYF
>TRBV27|TRBJ1-2|-|-
TGTGCCAGCAGTTTTAGGGGATCGATCTATGGCTACACCTTC
CASSFRGSIYGYTF
>TRBV2|TRBJ1-5|-|-
TGTGCCAGCAGCGAAACCAGGGTACAGCCCCAGCATTTT
CASSETRVQPQHF
>TRBV6-5|TRBJ2-7|-|-
TGTGCCAGCAGTTACTCGTCAGGTTTCTCCTGGGAGCAGTACTTC
CASSYSSGFSWEQYF
>TRBV7-6|TRBJ2-5|-|-
TGTGCCAGCAGCCTAAACTCACAAGAGACCCAGTACTTC
CASSLNSQETQYF
>TRBV27|TRBJ2-2|-|-
TGTGCCAGCAGTTTCCAGGGGTCCGGGGAGCTGTTTTTT
CASSFQGSGELFF
>TRBV19|TRBJ2-1|once|TRBD2
TGTGCCAGTAGTATGGCGGGAGGGTACAATGAGCAGTTCTTC
CASSMAGGYNEQFF
>TRBV5-6|TRBJ1-1|-|TRBD1
TGTGCCAGCAGCTGGGACAGGTTGAACACTGAAGCTTTCTTT
CASSWDRLNTEAFF
>TRBV9|TRBJ2-1|-|TRBD2
TGTGCCAGCAGCTTAGTAGCGGGATCCGACAATGAGCAGTTCTTC
CASSLVAGSDNEQFF
>TRBV6-6|TRBJ2-7|few|-
TGTGCCAGCGGGAGGAGAACCTACGAGCAGTACTTC
CASGRRTYEQYF
>TRBV6-5|TRBJ2-6|-|-
TGTGCCAGCACCTACTCTGGGGCCAACGTCCTGACTTTC
CASTYSGANVLTF
>TRBV19|TRBJ2-7|few|-
TGTGCCAGTTCCTGGACAGCGACCTACGAGCAGTACTTC
CASSWTATYEQYF
>TRBV7-9|TRBJ2-3|-|-
TGTGCCAGCAGCTTAGCTATGCTTAGCGGAAACACAGATACGCAGTATTTT
CASSLAMLSGNTDTQYF
>TRBV5-1|TRBJ2-7|-|TRBD1
TGCGCCAGCAGCTTTCGGGACAGGGTCTACGAGCAGTACTTC
CASSFRDRVYEQYF
>TRBV9|TRBJ1-4|once|-
TGTGCCAGCAGCGTGCGGCCCGCAGAAGCAACTAATGAAAAACTGTTTTTT
CASSVRPAEATNEKLFF
>TRBV11-2|TRBJ1-2|-|-
TGTGCCAGCAGTCCCACGGAGAAGGACTATGGCTACACCTTC
CASSPTEKDYGYTF
>TRBV28|TRBJ2-3|-|-
TGTGCCAGCAGTTTTTTGTCTGGCACAGATACGCAGTATTTT
CASSFLSGTDTQYF
>TRBV2|TRBJ1-1|once|-
TGTGCCAGCAGTGTCAGGGATCTCACTGAAGCTTTCTTT
CASSVRDLTEAFF
>TRBV5-6|TRBJ1-1|few|-
TGTGCCAGCAGCTTCGGTTTGAACACTGAAGCTTTCTTT
CASSFGLNTEAFF
>TRBV11-2|TRBJ2-7|-|TRBD1
TGTGCCAGCAGCCCTTACCCGACAGGGAGCTCCTACGAGCAGTACTTC
CASSPYPTGSSYEQYF
>TRBV6-5|TRBJ1-5|-|-
TGTGCCAGCAGTTACGGGAAGGGGCTCCAGCCCCAGCATTTT
CASSYGKGLQPQHF
>TRBV7-9|TRBJ2-5|-|TRBD2
TGTGCCAGCAGCTCACCTACCGGGACTAGCGGGACGTACCAAGAGACCCAGTACTTC
CASSSPTGTSGTYQETQYF
>TRBV19|TRBJ2-7|-|-
TGTGCCAGTAGTATAGATCCCCGGGGGTACGAGCAGTACTTC
CASSIDPRGYEQYF
>TRBV7-8|TRBJ2-7|-|-
TGTGCCAGCAGCCCCTACGGCGGGTCGTACGAGCAGTACTTC
CASSPYGGSYEQYF
>TRBV7-9|TRBJ1-2|-|TRBD1
TGCGCCAGCAGCCGGGGGACAGGGACCAACTATGGCTACACCTTC
CASSRGTGTNYGYTF
>TRBV5-1|TRBJ2-7|-|TRBD2
TGCGCCAGCAGCTTGGAAGCGGGGCTGAGGAGTGACGAGCAGTACTTC
CASSLEAGLRSDEQYF
>TRBV9|TRBJ1-6|-|-
TGTGCCAGCAGCGTCGGGGGGAATTCACCCCTCCACTTT
CASSVGGNSPLHF
>TRBV7-9|TRBJ1-6|-|TRBD1
TGTGCCAGCAGCTTATCCGGGACAGGGCCCATATTCGATTCACCCCTCCACTTT
CASSLSGTGPIFDSPLHF
>TRBV28|TRBJ2-5|-|-
TGTGCCAGCAGTTTATCCGACAGGCCTTTAGAGACCCAGTACTTC
CASSLSDRPLETQYF
>TRBV6-6|TRBJ2-1|once|-
TGTGCCAGCAGTCCCCCCATCGGTACCTACAATGAGCAGTTCTTC
CASSPPIGTYNEQFF
>TRBV10-2|TRBJ1-1|few|TRBD1
TGCGCCAGCAGTACGGGACAGGGCAACACTGAAGCTTTCTTT
CASSTGQGNTEAFF
>TRBV10-3|TRBJ1-1|once|TRBD1
TGTGCCATCAGTGAGACCGGGACAGGGGCCACTGAAGCTTTCTTT
CAISETGTGATEAFF
>TRBV28|TRBJ2-7|-|-
TGTGCCAGCAGTTTCCCCTCGGAGCGTGGCGAGCAGTACTTC
CASSFPSERGEQYF
>TRBV5-6|TRBJ2-2|-|TRBD2
TGTGCCAGCAGCTTTGGGGGCCTGGGCGGGGGGTACACCGGGGAGCTGTTTTTT
CASSFGGLGGGYTGELFF
>TRBV27|TRBJ2-1|-|TRBD2
TGTGCCAGCAGTTTTGTGAGCGGGAGAACCGAGCAGTTCTTC
CASSFVSGRTEQFF
>TRBV9|TRBJ2-1|-|-
TGTGCCAGCAGCGTAGATCGGAGGGCGGGGTCGTACAATGAGCAGTTCTTC
CASSVDRRAGSYNEQFF
>TRBV19|TRBJ1-1|few|TRBD1
TGTGCCAGTAGTACAGCCCGACGTCAGGGGGCATCAAACACTGAAGCTTTCTTT
CASSTARRQGASNTEAFF
>TRBV6-1|TRBJ2-5|-|-
TGTGCCAGCAGTGAAATTAGGGGTTGGGGAGAGACCCAGTACTTC
CASSEIRGWGETQYF
>TRBV9|TRBJ2-3|-|TRBD2
TGTGCCAGCAACTGGACTAGCCTTTGGGATACGCAGTATTTT
CASNWTSLWDTQYF